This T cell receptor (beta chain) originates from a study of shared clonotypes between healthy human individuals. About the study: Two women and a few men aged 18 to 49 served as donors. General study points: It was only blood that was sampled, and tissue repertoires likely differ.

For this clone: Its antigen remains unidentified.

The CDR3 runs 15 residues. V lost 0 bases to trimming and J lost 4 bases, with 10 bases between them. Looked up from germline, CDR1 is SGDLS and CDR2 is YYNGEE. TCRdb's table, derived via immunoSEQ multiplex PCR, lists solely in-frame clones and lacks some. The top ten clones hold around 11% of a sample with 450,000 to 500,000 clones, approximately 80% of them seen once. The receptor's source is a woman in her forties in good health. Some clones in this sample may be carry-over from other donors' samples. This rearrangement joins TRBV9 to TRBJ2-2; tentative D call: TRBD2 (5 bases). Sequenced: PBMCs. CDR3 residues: CASSVGLALTGELFF. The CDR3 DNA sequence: TGTGCCAGCAGCGTAGGCCTAGCTCTCACCGGGGAGCTGTTTTTT.